This TCR beta chain appears in the sequencing data of a study of Graves' ophthalmopathy and Graves' hyperthyroidism. Amplified material comprised TCR beta CDR3 regions derived from RNA transcripts. Investigators did first-round RT-PCR with HTBI primers, then second-round multiplex PCR. Each CDR3 protein gets one entry after TCRdb re-called the multiplex PCR reads with MiXCR. The table includes approximately 45,000 distinct CDR3 sequences, around 48% detected once. Notes on the study in general: Clonotypes were expanded in thyroid at above 0.001 frequency, and most also appeared in blood.

In the case of this clonotype: The antigen remains undetermined. A clone one base away is much larger, so this may be a read error.

The CDR3 is 15 amino acids. Germline V gene lookup returns CDR1 LGHNA and CDR2 YNFKEQ. J is TRBJ1-6 and V is TRBV4-2, with D maybe TRBD1 (5 bases). Sequences were obtained from peripheral blood. The TCR comes from an adult man with Graves' ophthalmopathy. CDR3 bases: TGTGCCAGCATCCAAGATGCTTCAGGGTATTCACCCCTCTGCTTT. Residues: CASIQDASGYSPLCF.